The clone carrying this TCR beta chain was seen many times. Time point meaning: pre-sensitization, week 0. The treatment was: therapeutic diphenylcyclopropenone sensitization with weekly scalp DPC. It was from unfractionated whole blood that total RNA was extracted. These data belong to a study of human T cells and chemical hapten exposure. Unique molecular identifiers were affixed to discrete cDNA molecules within the library. TCRdb re-analysed the RACE reads in MiXCR, keeping a single row per CDR3 protein. The repertoire holds around 300,000 distinct CDR3 sequences, 7.7% seen once, with more than 1% in the top ten. This CDR3 is 13 amino acids long. V was trimmed by 0 bases and J by 3 bases, leaving 1 base between them. The germline V gene encodes CDR1 SGHRS and CDR2 YFSETQ.

The TCR sequence derives from a man aged 18 to 29 with alopecia areata. Some clones in this sample may be carry-over from other donors' samples. The sample here was whole blood, taken in connection with sensitization to the hapten diphenylcyclopropenone (DPC). The chain couples TRBV5-1 to TRBJ2-6; D remains unclear. The CDR3 region has the DNA TGCGCCAGCAGCTTGGATGGGGCCAACGTCCTGACTTTC. Protein: CASSLDGANVLTF. Variable domain in full (rest from reference TRBV5-1 and TRBJ2-6): KAGVTQTPRYLIKTRGQQVTLSCSPISGHRSVSWYQQTPGQGLQFLFEYFSETQRNKGNFPGRFSGRQFSNSRSEMNVSTLELGDSALYLCASSLDGANVLTFGAGSRLTVL.